This passage covers 29 T cell receptor beta chains from one sample sequenced in a study of CD8+ T cells in alopecia areata. Extraction of RNA preceded its reverse transcription into cDNA, which served as the sequencing template. Repertoires were generated with immunoSEQ multiplex PCR, while TCRdb's copy carries only in-frame clones and drops some. The data hold 65,000 to 70,000 clones, with 60% observed a single time. This sample comprised CD8+ T cells sorted from blood, obtained at week 0. Every receptor here comes from a human donor with alopecia areata.

The chain couples TRBV27 to TRBJ2-2, with D perhaps being TRBD1 or TRBD2 (5 bases each). Trimming took 3 bases from V and 7 from J, leaving 12 bases between them. Germline V gene sequence: CDR1 MNHEY, CDR2 SMNVEV (reference sequence). The CDR3 loop spans 14 amino acids. The CDR3, as DNA: TGTGCCAGCAGTTTGGGACCGAGGGGCGGGGAGCTGTTTTTT. It encodes CASSLGPRGGELFF.

The chain joins TRBV7-9 to TRBJ1-5; 8 bases line up with TRBD1. The CDR3 has 14 amino acids. Germline V CDR1 and CDR2: SEHNR, FQNEAQ (reference sequence). V lost 5 bases and J lost 7; bases outside the gene matches: 7. The CDR3 sequence: CASSPGQGNQPQHF. The CDR3 DNA is TGTGCCAGCAGCCCCGGACAGGGAAACCAGCCCCAGCATTTT.

The gene calls are TRBV4-3 and TRBJ2-3; no definite D call. V lost 4 bases and J lost 1, with 12 bases in between. CDR3 length: 15 amino acids. From germline, CDR1 is LGHNA and CDR2 YSLEER. This CDR3 reads CASSRWSLGTDTQYF. Here the CDR3 DNA reads TGCGCCAGCAGCCGGTGGAGTTTGGGCACAGATACGCAGTATTTT.

The V gene is TRBV5-1, the J gene TRBJ2-4; TRBD1 matches 7 bases. The V gene's germline CDR1 is SGHRS and CDR2 YFSETQ. V lost 4 bases and J lost 0; bases outside the gene matches: 7. CDR3 size: 16 residues. The CDR3 reads CASSGGQHLAKNIQYF. CDR3 nucleotides: TGCGCCAGCAGCGGGGGACAGCACCTAGCCAAAAACATTCAGTACTTC. Full variable domain (missing parts from reference TRBV5-1 and TRBJ2-4): KAGVTQTPRYLIKTRGQQVTLSCSPISGHRSVSWYQQTPGQGLQFLFEYFSETQRNKGNFPGRFSGRQFSNSRSEMNVSTLELGDSALYLCASSGGQHLAKNIQYFGAGTRLSVL.

This clone was recorded once. The chain uses TRBV23-1 and TRBJ1-2; 8 nucleotides align to TRBD1. TRBV23-1 is reported as an ORF; its role is uncertain. V shed 0 bases and J 5 bases; nucleotides not matched to a gene: 8. This CDR3 region has 16 residues. CDR3: CASSQSRDRGSYGYTF. The CDR3 nucleotides are TGCGCCAGCAGTCAATCTAGAGACAGGGGTAGTTATGGCTACACCTTC.

The chain carries TRBV25-1 and TRBJ2-7; D remains unclear. The V gene lost 6 bases and the J gene lost 6 bases, with 12 bases spanning the gap. This CDR3 has 12 residues. Germline V gives CDR1 MGHDK, CDR2 SYGVNS. The CDR3 is CASRGPWTEQYF. The CDR3 DNA reads as TGTGCCAGCAGGGGTCCCTGGACCGAGCAGTACTTC.

This chain connects TRBV7-7 to TRBJ2-3; TRBD2 matches 10 bases. The CDR3 consists of 17 residues. The V gene's germline CDR1 is SSHAT and CDR2 FNYEAQ (reference sequence). The V gene end was trimmed by 5 bases and the J gene end by 6 bases; junction bases not matched to a gene: 14. DNA for the CDR3: TGTGCCAGCAGCCCAACTATGCTAGCGGGAGAATGGGATACGCAGTATTTT. Residues: CASSPTMLAGEWDTQYF.

A few counts support this clone. CDR3 DNA: TGTGCCATCAGCAATGACAGAAATCAGCCCCAGCATTTT. This sequence encodes CAISNDRNQPQHF. This chain connects TRBV10-3 to TRBJ1-5, with D tentatively TRBD1 (5 bases). Per germline, CDR1 ENHRY and CDR2 SYGVKD. Deletions cut 6 bases from V and 4 bases from J, with 10 bases between. The CDR3 contains 13 residues.

The genes are TRBV2 and TRBJ1-2; D not resolved. CDR3 length equals 11 residues. Trimming took 11 bases from V and 4 from J, leaving 11 bases between them. Germline V gene data show CDR1 as SNHLY and CDR2 as FYNNEI. The CDR3 loop reads CAAQGLYGYTF. CDR3 sequence (DNA): TGTGCCGCGCAAGGCCTCTATGGCTACACCTTC. Full variable domain (missing parts from reference TRBV2 and TRBJ1-2): EPEVTQTPSHQVTQMGQEVILRCVPISNHLYFYWYRQILGQKVEFLVSFYNNEISEKSEIFDDQFSVERPDGSNFTLKIRSTKLEDSAMYFCAAQGLYGYTFGSGTRLTVV.

The chain uses TRBV7-8 and TRBJ2-5; D unclear. The germline V and J ends were trimmed by 3 bases and 0 bases, with 11 bases remaining between them. The CDR3 extends over 15 amino acids. Germline CDR1 SGHVS, CDR2 FQNEAQ. Written as DNA, the CDR3 is TGTGCCAGCAGCTTGCCGGCCGGGTACCAAGAGACCCAGTACTTC. Its translation is CASSLPAGYQETQYF.

The chain joins TRBV30 to TRBJ1-4; D is ambiguous. Germline V gives CDR1 GTSNPN, CDR2 SVGIG (reference sequence). The CDR3 is 15 residues long. V was shortened by 7 bases and J by 0 bases, with 15 bases between the two germline ends. The CDR3 reads CAFSDFLPTNEKLFF. DNA for the CDR3: TGTGCCTTCTCGGACTTTTTACCAACTAATGAAAAACTGTTTTTT. Drawing the rest from reference TRBV30 and TRBJ1-4, the complete variable domain is SQTIHQWPATLVQPVGSPLSLECTVEGTSNPNLYWYRQAAGRGLQLLFYSVGIGQISSEVPQNLSASRPQDRQFILSSKKLLLSDSGFYLCAFSDFLPTNEKLFFGSGTQLSVL.

V gene TRBV7-9 combines with J gene TRBJ2-3; possibly TRBD2 for D (6 bases). V lost 0 bases to trimming and J lost 7 bases, with 8 bases between them. The CDR3 sequence is 13 residues long. Germline CDR1 SEHNR, CDR2 FQNEAQ (reference sequence). The CDR3 DNA is TGTGCCAGCAGCTTAGCGGAGGGGAATACGCAGTATTTT. The encoded protein is CASSLAEGNTQYF. Full variable domain (remainder filled in from reference TRBV7-9 and TRBJ2-3): DTGVSQNPRHKITKRGQNVTFRCDPISEHNRLYWYRQTLGQGPEFLTYFQNEAQLEKSRLLSDRFSAERPKGSFSTLEIQRTEQGDSAMYLCASSLAEGNTQYFGPGTRLTVL.

Here the CDR3 reads CASSLGTSLDIQYF. For the CDR3, the DNA is TGTGCCAGCAGCTTAGGGACTAGCTTGGACATTCAGTACTTC. The gene calls are TRBV7-6 and TRBJ2-4, with 8 bases matching TRBD2. The junction had 4 bases not matched to a gene; V was cut back by 1 base and J by 8 bases. The CDR3 totals 14 residues. CDR1 SGHVS and CDR2 FNYEAQ come from the germline V gene.

This chain links TRBV10-3 with TRBJ2-1; a possible D gene is TRBD1 (5 bases). There are 17 residues in the CDR3. With 2 bases removed from V and 0 bases from J, the gap between germline ends came to 14 bases. From germline, CDR1 is ENHRY and CDR2 SYGVKD. This CDR3 reads CAISEGETASSYNEQFF. CDR3 nucleotides: TGTGCCATCAGTGAGGGCGAGACAGCGAGCTCCTACAATGAGCAGTTCTTC.

The rearrangement links TRBV18 to TRBJ2-3; D is unclear. Trimming stripped 3 bases from V and 0 bases from J, with 13 bases between. Germline lookup yields CDR1 KGHSH and CDR2 LQKENI. There are 16 residues in the CDR3. CDR3 amino acids: CASSPPIGESTDTQYF. CDR3 DNA sequence: TGTGCCAGCTCACCGCCAATCGGAGAGAGCACAGATACGCAGTATTTT.

The count of this clone is one. The rearrangement joins TRBV2 to TRBJ2-5; 12 nucleotides line up with TRBD2. Germline V lookup: CDR1 SNHLY, CDR2 FYNNEI. Trimming at V came to 6 bases and at J to 4 bases, leaving 3 bases not matched to a gene. The CDR3 length is 14 residues. This CDR3 reads CASRGTSGLETQYF. The CDR3 region has the DNA TGTGCCAGCAGGGGGACTAGCGGGCTAGAGACCCAGTACTTC.

This clone was counted between two and nine times. This chain links TRBV29-1 with TRBJ2-3, with 7 bases fitting TRBD1. The germline gives CDR1 SQVTM, CDR2 ANQGSEA. Unmatched junction bases numbered 5, after V lost 6 bases and J lost 5 bases. This CDR3 contains 12 residues. CDR3 sequence (DNA): TGCAGCGTGGAAACAGGGGTAGATACGCAGTATTTT. Translation gives CSVETGVDTQYF.

The rearrangement uses TRBV7-9 and TRBJ2-6; D uncertain. The germline CDR1 and CDR2 sequences are SEHNR and FQNEAQ (reference sequence). The CDR3 runs 15 residues. Trimming pared 5 bases from V and 0 bases from J, leaving 8 bases between. The chain's CDR3 is CASSGPYSGANVLTF. CDR3 DNA sequence: TGTGCCAGCAGCGGCCCATACTCTGGGGCCAACGTCCTGACTTTC.

This chain joins TRBV7-9 and TRBJ2-7; D uncertain. V was pared by 1 base and J by 2 bases, with 9 bases between. Germline V CDR1 and CDR2: SEHNR, FQNEAQ (reference sequence). The CDR3 consists of 14 residues. The CDR3 loop reads CASSLVAGPYEQYF. CDR3 nucleotide sequence: TGTGCCAGCAGCTTAGTCGCAGGTCCCTACGAGCAGTACTTC.

V gene TRBV6-5 combines with J gene TRBJ2-5, with TRBD2 as a possible D gene (6 bases). The CDR3 has 12 residues. Germline CDR1 MNHEY, CDR2 SVGAGI. V was clipped by 11 bases and J by 4 bases, with 14 bases between them. DNA of the CDR3: TGTGCCGCCTGGGGGGTTGGAGAGACCCAGTACTTC. Amino acid sequence: CAAWGVGETQYF.

This clone has a single count. The V and J genes are TRBV6-1 and TRBJ2-3; 10 nucleotides align to TRBD2. The germline CDR1 and CDR2 sequences are MNHNS and SASEGT. Trimming at V came to 4 bases and at J to 0 bases, leaving 4 bases not matched to a gene. The CDR3 totals 16 residues. CDR3 DNA sequence: TGTGCCAGCAGTGGCGATAGCGGGAGGAGCACAGATACGCAGTATTTT. As protein: CASSGDSGRSTDTQYF.

Only one count was recorded for this clone. V usage is TRBV13 and J usage is TRBJ2-7; 7 nucleotides align to TRBD1. Looked up from germline, CDR1 is PRHDT and CDR2 is FYEKMQ (reference sequence). This CDR3 is 14 amino acids long. V was clipped by 6 bases and J by 2 bases; unmatched bases: 7. CDR3 residues: CASSGQAKPYEQYF. The DNA for the CDR3 is TGTGCCAGCAGTGGACAGGCCAAACCCTACGAGCAGTACTTC.

This chain links TRBV7-9 with TRBJ1-5; D unclear. V was pared by 5 bases and J by 4 bases, with 12 bases between. This CDR3 has 14 residues. Germline CDR1 and CDR2: SEHNR and FQNEAQ (reference sequence). The CDR3 protein is CASSATVGNQPQHF. The CDR3 nucleotides read TGTGCCAGCAGCGCAACGGTCGGAAATCAGCCCCAGCATTTT.

The chain joins TRBV7-8 to TRBJ2-2; D unresolved. Germline CDR1 and CDR2: SGHVS and FQNEAQ. The CDR3 covers 16 residues. V dropped 1 base and J dropped 0 bases, with 9 bases sitting between them. This CDR3 is CASSLVSAANTGELFF. CDR3 in DNA: TGTGCCAGCAGCTTAGTTTCGGCGGCGAACACCGGGGAGCTGTTTTTT. The full variable domain, completed using reference TRBV7-8 and TRBJ2-2, is GAGVSQSPRYKVAKRGQDVALRCDPISGHVSLFWYQQALGQGPEFLTYFQNEAQLDKSGLPSDRFFAERPEGSVSTLKIQRTQQEDSAVYLCASSLVSAANTGELFFGEGSRLTVL.

The chain is built from TRBV7-9 and TRBJ1-1; D gene unclear. The CDR3 has 11 residues. Germline lookup yields CDR1 SEHNR and CDR2 FQNEAQ (reference sequence). The V end was cut by 4 bases, the J end by 8 bases, with 8 bases between. CDR3 protein: CASSSRLEAFF. In nucleotides, the CDR3 is TGTGCCAGCAGCTCCCGCTTGGAAGCTTTCTTT.

The chain carries TRBV27 and TRBJ1-5, with D tentatively TRBD1 (6 bases). V gave up 7 bases and J gave up 3 bases, with 19 bases separating them. Germline CDR1 MNHEY, CDR2 SMNVEV (reference sequence). This CDR3 spans 16 amino acids. The CDR3 region has the DNA TGTGCCAGCAAATCTACCGACGGGACATTCAATCAGCCCCAGCATTTT. Protein product: CASKSTDGTFNQPQHF.

This chain connects TRBV6-5 to TRBJ2-5; TRBD2 matches 7 bases. V lost 1 base to trimming and J lost 5 bases; unmatched junction nucleotides: 1. CDR3 length: 13 residues. Germline lookup yields CDR1 MNHEY and CDR2 SVGAGI. The CDR3 region has the DNA TGTGCCAGCAGTTACTTTAGCGGGGAGACCCAGTACTTC. As protein: CASSYFSGETQYF.

V usage is TRBV2 and J usage is TRBJ2-1, with no clear D. CDR1 SNHLY and CDR2 FYNNEI come from the germline V gene. V was cut by 7 bases and J by 8 bases, with 15 bases left in between. CDR3 length equals 13 residues. The CDR3 is CASKAWLGDEQFF. CDR3 coding DNA: TGTGCCAGCAAAGCTTGGCTTGGCGATGAGCAGTTCTTC.

This clone came up a few times. The rearrangement links TRBV4-1 to TRBJ2-3; 9 nucleotides align to TRBD2. The CDR3 covers 18 residues. Germline V gene lookup returns CDR1 MGHRA and CDR2 YSYEKL. V dropped 1 base and J dropped 3; count of bases not matched to a gene: 11. The CDR3 bases are TGCGCCAGCAGCCAAGGCCTAAACCAGCGGGGGGATACAGATACGCAGTATTTT. This translates into CASSQGLNQRGDTDTQYF.